This paragraph reports one TCR beta chain. This sample was included in a study of blood T cell repertoires in COVID-19. At the level of the study: The origin of the acute and convalescent COVID-19 samples was the United States, Italy and Spain. T cells, B-cell-depleted T cells, or PBMCs supplied cDNA or gDNA.

How the authors handled the data: Amplification of reference gene primers provided the estimated nucleated cell counts. The table came from immunoSEQ multiplex PCR; TCRdb's copy has only in-frame clones and leaves some out. Clone size and V and J calls were adopted from that table, with D and trimming inferred from the DNA. The repertoire holds over 400,000 clones, with approximately 83% as singletons. The CDR3 extends over 16 amino acids. V was pared by 4 bases and J by 4 bases, with 9 bases of the junction left unmatched. Germline V lookup: CDR1 SGHNT, CDR2 YYREEE (reference sequence). The receptor comes from a human donor in a cohort sampled during active COVID-19. This chain links TRBV5-4 with TRBJ1-4, with 8 bases that match TRBD1. The sequenced sample consisted of peripheral blood. The CDR3 here is CASSIGQGRGNEKLFF. CDR3 sequence (DNA): TGTGCCAGCAGCATAGGACAGGGTCGGGGTAATGAAAAACTGTTTTTT.